What follows are 7 T cell receptor beta chains derived from one specimen sequenced in a study of T cell changes during pregnancy in multiple sclerosis. The method was immunoSEQ multiplex PCR; TCRdb's version includes in-frame clones alone and lacks a portion of them. The sample yields about 73,000 clones, 85% to 95% seen once. Sequences were derived from peripheral blood, sampled in the second trimester of pregnancy. The receptors shown here come from a female donor in good health, enrolled as a control in a pregnancy study.

The chain employs TRBV20-1 and TRBJ2-7, with 7 bases that match TRBD2. Germline CDR1 and CDR2: DFQATT and SNEGSKA (reference sequence). The CDR3 is made up of 11 amino acids. Trimming at V came to 0 bases and at J to 13 bases, leaving 6 bases not matched to a gene. The CDR3 here is CSARDAASGYF. CDR3 in DNA: TGCAGTGCTAGAGATGCCGCTAGCGGTTACTTC.

The chain is built from TRBV5-4 and TRBJ2-1, with a possible D match to TRBD2 (6 bases). Trimming removed 0 bases at V and 10 bases at J, with 11 bases between. The CDR3 runs 13 residues. Germline-derived CDR1 and CDR2 are SGHNT and YYREEE (reference sequence). DNA of the CDR3: TGTGCCAGCAGCTTGGGGGGGGAATGGGAGCAGTTCTTC. Translating gives CASSLGGEWEQFF.

This clone was seen just once. The rearrangement joins TRBV6-4 to TRBJ2-1, with D possibly TRBD1 on 5 matching bases. The CDR3 spans 14 residues. CDR1 and CDR2 (germline): MRHNA, SNTAGT. Trimming removed 4 bases at V and 6 bases at J, with 13 bases between. As DNA, the CDR3 is TGTGCCAGCAGTGTGGAGATACAGGTCAATGAGCAGTTCTTC. Its translation is CASSVEIQVNEQFF.

This clone was recorded a few times. The chain couples TRBV5-5 to TRBJ2-1; 15 nucleotides line up with TRBD2. Germline loops: CDR1 SGHKS, CDR2 YYEKEE (reference sequence). Trimming cost V 0 bases and J 15 bases; bases outside gene matches: 7. The CDR3 sequence is 15 residues long. The chain's CDR3 is CASSLGTSGGAIPFF. For the CDR3, the DNA is TGTGCCAGCAGCTTGGGGACTAGCGGGGGGGCTATTCCGTTCTTC.

The chain is built from TRBV5-1 and TRBJ1-5; 7 nucleotides match TRBD1. Germline trimming cut 0 bases from V and 5 bases from J; bases unmatched to any gene: 2. The germline gives CDR1 SGHRS, CDR2 YFSETQ. CDR3 length equals 14 residues. DNA of the CDR3: TGCGCCAGCAGCTTGGACAGGGGTGATCAGCCCCAGCATTTT. It yields the protein CASSLDRGDQPQHF.

As to this clone: The same CDR3 can be traced to other DNA sequences in this sample. The V and J genes are TRBV6-5 and TRBJ2-7; the D gene is possibly TRBD1 (6 bases). With 0 bases removed from V and 1 base from J, the gap between germline ends came to 10 bases. Germline V gene data show CDR1 as MNHEY and CDR2 as SVGAGI. CDR3 length: 15 amino acids. The CDR3 DNA reads as TGTGCCAGCAGTTACTCGAGCAGGGGTTCCTACGAGCAGTACTTC. This sequence encodes CASSYSSRGSYEQYF.

The chain has TRBV9 and TRBJ1-1; D remains unclear. This CDR3 contains 14 residues. V was cut by 2 bases and J by 0 bases, with 8 bases left in between. Per germline, CDR1 SGDLS and CDR2 YYNGEE. The CDR3, as DNA: TGTGCCAGCAGCGTTGAGGTGATGAACACTGAAGCTTTCTTT. This sequence encodes CASSVEVMNTEAFF.